One sample yielded the 32 T cell receptor beta chains listed below, sequenced in a study of blood T cell repertoires in COVID-19 (TCRdb year 2020). Libraries were made using the immunoSEQ multiplex PCR assay. This is the immuneACCESS table as TCRdb keeps it, with only in-frame sequences that have V and J called. A part of the clones is gone; compared with another copy, unresolved V genes explain less than half, and the rest is unexplained. This sample gives 160,000 or so clones in total; roughly 90% of them show up just once. The top ten hold 5% to 8.5% of the sample. What was sequenced was PBMCs or T cells enriched from blood (not recorded which). The receptors derive from a woman aged 50 to 60 who had recovered from COVID-19.

This sequence joins TRBV5-4 and TRBJ1-2, with a possible D match to TRBD1 (6 bases). The V end was cut by 5 bases, the J end by 2 bases, with 10 bases between. CDR3 length equals 13 residues. Germline V lookup: CDR1 SGHNT, CDR2 YYREEE (reference sequence). CDR3 amino acids: CASRAQGNYGYTF. DNA of the CDR3: TGTGCCAGCAGAGCACAGGGAAACTATGGCTACACCTTC.

This clone was picked up one time. J is TRBJ1-1 and V is TRBV29-1; D gene unclear. The V end was cut by 4 bases, the J end by 5 bases, with 17 bases between. This CDR3 spans 14 amino acids. Germline CDR1 SQVTM, CDR2 ANQGSEA. In DNA, the CDR3 is TGCAGCGTTGTCCCCCGGGAGAAAGGGACTGAAGCTTTCTTT. It specifies CSVVPREKGTEAFF.

This rearrangement joins TRBV12-3 or TRBV12-4 to TRBJ2-1, with D maybe TRBD1 (6 bases). The CDR3 consists of 13 residues. Between the trimmed V and J ends, which lost 3 bases and 9 bases, there was a span of 12 bases. The DNA for the CDR3 is TGTGCCAGCAGTTTGTTTCAGGGGTTTGAGCAGTTCTTC. Translated, it gives CASSLFQGFEQFF.

V and J are TRBV11-3 and TRBJ2-1, with 9 bases aligning to TRBD1. CDR1 and CDR2 from the germline V gene are SGHNT and YENEEA. The CDR3 length is 15 residues. V trimming: 5 bases; J trimming: 4 bases; junction bases outside the gene matches: 6. CDR3 sequence reads: CASSRSGTGYNEQFF. Here the CDR3 DNA reads TGTGCCAGCAGCCGGTCCGGGACAGGGTACAATGAGCAGTTCTTC.

The chain recombines TRBV6-2 or TRBV6-3 with TRBJ2-1; the match to TRBD1 covers 9 bases. The V and J ends lost 6 bases and 8 bases, in that order; junction bases with no gene match: 11. This CDR3 spans 15 amino acids. Per germline, CDR1 MNHEY and CDR2 SVGEGT. CDR3 region: CASRPSGQGMYEQFF. CDR3 coding DNA: TGTGCCAGCAGACCTTCCGGACAGGGGATGTATGAGCAGTTCTTC.

In its sample, this clone was seen once. The rearrangement uses TRBV5-4 and TRBJ1-2, with a possible D match to TRBD1 (6 bases). CDR1 is SGHNT, CDR2 YYREEE, per germline (reference sequence). Deletions cut 1 base from V and 7 bases from J, with 8 bases between. The CDR3 has 12 residues. CDR3 bases: TGTGCCAGCAGCTTGACAGGGACTGGCTACACCTTC. Translating it yields CASSLTGTGYTF.

V usage is TRBV7-8 and J usage is TRBJ1-2, with 11 bases identical to TRBD1. The germline V gene has CDR1 SGHVS and CDR2 FQNEAQ. This CDR3 has 16 residues. V shed 5 bases and J 4 bases; nucleotides not matched to a gene: 9. The CDR3 loop is CASSRTGGGNSYGYTF. The CDR3 DNA sequence: TGTGCCAGCAGCCGGACAGGGGGCGGTAATTCCTATGGCTACACCTTC.

The chain couples TRBV9 to TRBJ1-1; D perhaps matches TRBD1 (5 bases). V lost 0 bases to trimming and J lost 14 bases, with 14 bases between them. Germline V gene lookup returns CDR1 SGDLS and CDR2 YYNGEE. The CDR3 is made up of 12 amino acids. The CDR3 here is CASSVVERQQFF. The DNA for the CDR3 is TGTGCCAGCAGCGTAGTGGAGCGACAGCAGTTCTTT.

J is TRBJ1-2 and V is TRBV19; 9 bases match TRBD1. With 4 bases clipped from V and 5 bases from J, the junction kept 2 bases outside the gene matches. Germline lookup yields CDR1 LNHDA and CDR2 SQIVND (reference sequence). This CDR3 comprises 13 residues. CDR3 loop: CASSTGQGYGYTF. DNA of the CDR3: TGTGCCAGTAGTACGGGACAGGGTTATGGCTACACCTTC.

V gene TRBV12-3 or TRBV12-4 combines with J gene TRBJ2-7; unclear D gene. V lost 5 bases, J lost 2 bases, and 7 bases lay in between. The CDR3 length is 12 residues. The CDR3 is CASSPFAYEQYF. The CDR3 DNA reads as TGTGCCAGCAGTCCTTTTGCCTACGAGCAGTACTTC.

The gene calls are TRBV3-1 (or the pseudogene TRBV3-2) and TRBJ2-2; 8 bases align to TRBD1. With 6 bases clipped from V and 2 bases from J, the junction kept 8 bases outside the gene matches. Germline V gene sequence: CDR1 LGHDT, CDR2 YNNKEL (reference sequence). CDR3 size: 16 residues. The CDR3 loop reads CASRLTGGGNTGELFF. CDR3 coding DNA: TGTGCCAGCAGGCTAACAGGGGGAGGTAACACCGGGGAGCTGTTTTTT.

The gene calls are TRBV7-8 and TRBJ2-7; 7 bases are a match to TRBD1. This CDR3 has 13 amino acids. Per the germline V gene, CDR1 is SGHVS and CDR2 is FQNEAQ. J was trimmed by 6 bases and V by 5 bases; bases with no gene match: 7. The CDR3 DNA is TGTGCCAGCAGCCTTGACAGGGTATCCGAGCAGTACTTC. This gives the protein CASSLDRVSEQYF.

This rearrangement joins TRBV7-2 to TRBJ2-7; no firm D call. Germline assignment: CDR1 SGHTA and CDR2 FQGNSA. The CDR3 has 15 residues. The germline V and J ends were trimmed by 1 base and 0 bases, with 10 bases remaining between them. CDR3: CASSLDFPVSYEQYF. As DNA, the CDR3 is TGTGCCAGCAGCTTAGATTTCCCCGTCTCCTACGAGCAGTACTTC.

DNA for the CDR3: TGTGCCAGCAGCGTTGGGACAGGGTCAGACATTCAGTACTTC. Protein product: CASSVGTGSDIQYF. The J gene is TRBJ2-4, the V gene TRBV9, with 9 bases identical to TRBD1. The CDR3 sequence is 14 residues long. Germline assignment: CDR1 SGDLS and CDR2 YYNGEE. Trimming took 2 bases from V and 8 from J; bases not matched to a gene: 5.

Of note for this clone: Mismatch with germline at one junction end may stem from a read error. The chain employs TRBV19 and TRBJ2-5, with D possibly being TRBD1 (5 bases). This CDR3 has 14 amino acids. Germline values: CDR1 LNHDA, CDR2 SQIVND (reference sequence). The CDR3 nucleotides are TGTGCCAGTAGTATCGACAGAGGCCAAGGGACCCAGTACTTC. It yields the protein CASSIDRGQGTQYF. The variable domain in full, completed from reference TRBV19 and TRBJ2-5, reads DGGITQSPKYLFRKEGQNVTLSCEQNLNHDAMYWYRQDPGQGLRLIYYSQIVNDFQKGDIAEGYSVSREKKESFPLTVTSAQKNPTAFYLCASSIDRGQGTQYFGPGTRLLVL.

This clone appeared once. The genes are TRBV10-2 and TRBJ2-3, with 12 bases matching TRBD2. The CDR3 length is 17 residues. Unmatched junction bases numbered 6, after V lost 3 bases and J lost 2 bases. The germline gives CDR1 WSHSY, CDR2 SAAADI. The CDR3 reads CASSDRLAGVITDTQYF. The CDR3 DNA sequence: TGCGCCAGCAGTGACAGACTAGCGGGGGTGATCACAGATACGCAGTATTTT.

The rearrangement joins TRBV7-3 to TRBJ2-1; no definite D call. The CDR3 contains 14 residues. Germline V gene sequence: CDR1 SGHTA, CDR2 FQGTGA. Trimming left V 4 bases short and J 6 bases short, with 13 bases between. The CDR3: CASSSSNRGNEQFF. The CDR3 DNA follows: TGTGCCAGCAGCTCCTCCAACCGCGGCAATGAGCAGTTCTTC.

The chain joins TRBV11-2 to TRBJ1-2; D perhaps matches TRBD1 (6 bases). The V gene's germline CDR1 is SGHAT and CDR2 FQNNGV. The CDR3 has 15 residues. Trimming pared 5 bases from V and 1 base from J, leaving 14 bases between. Here the CDR3 DNA reads TGTGCCAGCAGCACTTCCCTGGACAGTAACTATGGCTACACCTTC. Its protein is CASSTSLDSNYGYTF.

The chain employs TRBV5-1 and TRBJ1-4; D is uncertain. From germline, CDR1 is SGHRS and CDR2 YFSETQ. Between the trimmed V and J ends, which lost 0 bases and 5 bases, there was a span of 11 bases. CDR3 length: 15 amino acids. The CDR3 DNA sequence: TGCGCCAGCAGCTTGGCCGGATTACAGAATGAAAAACTGTTTTTT. Its translation: CASSLAGLQNEKLFF.

The V gene is TRBV18, the J gene TRBJ2-5, with 7 bases matching TRBD1. Looked up from germline, CDR1 is KGHSH and CDR2 is LQKENI. The CDR3 loop spans 16 amino acids. The ends lost 3 bases at V and 2 bases at J; junction bases unmatched: 9. CDR3 region: CASSPLPGQTQETQYF. In DNA, the CDR3 is TGTGCCAGCTCACCCCTCCCGGGACAGACACAAGAGACCCAGTACTTC.

This clone appeared a single time. The chain links TRBV29-1 to TRBJ1-4; D unclear. V was shortened by 6 bases and J by 8 bases, with 10 bases between the two germline ends. Germline CDR1 reads SQVTM; CDR2 reads ANQGSEA. The CDR3 has 11 amino acids. As DNA, the CDR3 is TGCAGCGTGCGGGCAGAAGAAAAACTGTTTTTT. This gives the protein CSVRAEEKLFF.

The chain carries TRBV19 and TRBJ2-1; 8 nucleotides match TRBD2. The CDR3 is made up of 17 amino acids. J lost 2 bases, V lost 2 bases, and 8 bases had no gene match. The germline V gene encodes CDR1 LNHDA and CDR2 SQIVND (reference sequence). Here the CDR3 reads CASSIPPGSGAYNEQFF. CDR3 DNA sequence: TGTGCCAGTAGTATACCCCCGGGTAGCGGGGCCTACAATGAGCAGTTCTTC.

The V gene is TRBV2, the J gene TRBJ2-3, with 8 positions matching TRBD2. Germline CDR1 and CDR2: SNHLY and FYNNEI. The V gene end was trimmed by 3 bases and the J gene end by 4 bases; junction bases not matched to a gene: 6. The CDR3 extends over 15 amino acids. CDR3 loop: CASSEDGGAPDTQYF. The CDR3 DNA follows: TGTGCCAGCAGTGAGGACGGGGGGGCCCCAGATACGCAGTATTTT.

The chain couples TRBV5-1 to TRBJ1-2; weak D call: TRBD1 (6 bases). This CDR3 has 15 amino acids. Deletions cut 5 bases from V and 7 bases from J, with 21 bases between. Germline V gene data show CDR1 as SGHRS and CDR2 as YFSETQ. In DNA form, the CDR3 reads TGCGCCAGCAGTTCCGAACCTTCTCTCAGGGGTGGCTACACCTTC. It codes for CASSSEPSLRGGYTF.

The chain is built from TRBV24-1 and TRBJ1-5, with D possibly matching TRBD1 (6 bases). V lost 4 bases and J 0 bases, leaving 12 bases between the germline ends. The CDR3 consists of 16 residues. Per the germline V gene, CDR1 is KGHDR and CDR2 is SFDVKD. The CDR3 loop reads CATSEAGTTSNQPQHF. DNA of the CDR3: TGTGCCACCAGTGAGGCCGGGACAACTAGCAATCAGCCCCAGCATTTT.

The rearrangement links TRBV5-5 to TRBJ1-6; maybe TRBD1 (6 bases). Germline V gene sequence: CDR1 SGHKS, CDR2 YYEKEE (reference sequence). This CDR3 is built from 14 residues. The V gene lost 0 bases and the J gene lost 9 bases, with 10 bases spanning the gap. The CDR3 is CASSLAVRGSPLHF. CDR3 DNA sequence: TGTGCCAGCAGCTTGGCGGTCAGGGGTTCACCCCTCCACTTT.

This chain joins TRBV15 and TRBJ2-1; no clear D. Germline CDR1 LNHNV, CDR2 YYDKDF (reference sequence). V was pared by 1 base and J by 4 bases, with 11 bases between. The CDR3 length is 15 residues. The CDR3 DNA reads TGTGCCACCAGCAGAGCCGGAAGGAGATACAATGAGCAGTTCTTC. Its protein is CATSRAGRRYNEQFF. Full variable domain (remainder filled in from reference TRBV15 and TRBJ2-1): DAMVIQNPRYQVTQFGKPVTLSCSQTLNHNVMYWYQQKSSQAPKLLFHYYDKDFNNEADTPDNFQSRRPNTSFCFLDIRSPGLGDTAMYLCATSRAGRRYNEQFFGPGTRLTVL.

The rearrangement uses TRBV11-2 and TRBJ1-2, with a tentative D call TRBD1 (5 bases). CDR3 length equals 13 residues. Trimming pared 2 bases from V and 8 bases from J, leaving 12 bases between. CDR1 SGHAT and CDR2 FQNNGV come from the germline V gene. CDR3 in amino acids: CASSLPGMEGYTF. Here the CDR3 DNA reads TGTGCCAGCAGCTTACCAGGGATGGAGGGCTACACCTTC.

The chain carries TRBV5-1 and TRBJ2-1; D may be TRBD1 (5 bases). The CDR3 covers 13 residues. The V gene lost 4 bases and the J gene lost 4 bases, with 9 bases spanning the gap. Germline-derived CDR1 and CDR2 are SGHRS and YFSETQ. This CDR3 is CASSQSGYNEQFF. In nucleotides, the CDR3 is TGCGCCAGCAGCCAATCAGGGTACAATGAGCAGTTCTTC. Filled out from reference TRBV5-1 and TRBJ2-1, the complete variable domain reads KAGVTQTPRYLIKTRGQQVTLSCSPISGHRSVSWYQQTPGQGLQFLFEYFSETQRNKGNFPGRFSGRQFSNSRSEMNVSTLELGDSALYLCASSQSGYNEQFFGPGTRLTVL.

The CDR3 loop reads CASSLRGGANYGYTF. Written as DNA, the CDR3 is TGTGCCAGCAGCTTGAGGGGCGGGGCGAACTATGGCTACACCTTC. The chain joins TRBV5-6 to TRBJ1-2, with D maybe TRBD1 (5 bases). The CDR3 sequence is 15 residues long. The V end was cut by 1 base, the J end by 2 bases, with 12 bases between. The germline CDR1 and CDR2 sequences are SGHDT and YYEEEE.

The genes are TRBV9 and TRBJ2-5; 7 nucleotides match TRBD2. The CDR3 runs to 15 residues. V was pared by 4 bases and J by 3 bases, with 9 bases of the junction left unmatched. Germline CDR1 is SGDLS and CDR2 is YYNGEE. The CDR3 protein is CASSTPASGEETQYF. As DNA, the CDR3 is TGTGCCAGCAGCACCCCCGCGAGCGGGGAAGAGACCCAGTACTTC.

The chain combines TRBV20-1 with TRBJ2-3; D uncertain. Germline assignment: CDR1 DFQATT and CDR2 SNEGSKA (reference sequence). This CDR3 has 10 amino acids. V lost 6 bases and J 5 bases, leaving 6 bases between the germline ends. The DNA for the CDR3 is TGCAGTGCCCCCAAAGATACGCAGTATTTT. It is translated as CSAPKDTQYF.